This T cell receptor (beta chain) was retrieved from a study of T cells in Graves' hyperthyroidism and ophthalmopathy. Amplification targeted TCR beta CDR3 regions from RNA transcripts. An initial round of RT-PCR targeting the TCR CDR3 relied on the HTBI primer set. Each CDR3 protein gets one entry after TCRdb re-called the multiplex PCR reads with MiXCR. The table shows about 720,000 distinct CDR3 sequences, with roughly 15% occurring only once. The CDR3 contains 14 residues. Germline V gives CDR1 SGHTA, CDR2 FQGNSA. V dropped 1 base and J dropped 3 bases, with 9 bases sitting between them. Among the patients, aged 18 to 65, hyperthyroidism was newly diagnosed and had lasted under 2 months. Broader study findings: Most thyroid clonotypes that were expanded above 0.001 also turned up in blood. In simple terms, a model built on 13 V-J features told ophthalmopathy apart from stable hyperthyroidism.

There are many counts of this clonotype. Its target is not known. Sequencing input: blood. The V gene is TRBV7-2, the J gene TRBJ1-1; D uncertain. This TCR came from a man younger than 30 with Graves' hyperthyroidism. The CDR3 loop is CASSLGRGYTEAFF. DNA of the CDR3: TGTGCCAGCAGCTTAGGGCGGGGTTACACTGAAGCTTTCTTT. Full variable domain (missing parts from reference TRBV7-2 and TRBJ1-1): GAGVSQSPSNKVTEKGKDVELRCDPISGHTALYWYRQSLGQGLEFLIYFQGNSAPDKSGLPSDRFSAERTGGSVSTLTIQRTQQEDSAVYLCASSLGRGYTEAFFGQGTRLTVV.